Below, 24 T cell receptor beta chains from the same sample are listed, as sequenced in a study of T cells in localized non-small cell lung cancer. Some clones are missing from TCRdb's copy, which holds only in-frame ones; the method was immunoSEQ multiplex PCR. This sample carries 100,000 to 150,000 clones, 89% of them seen once, and the ten largest clones take over 1.5%. Sequences were derived from peripheral blood, sampled before any cancer treatment. Receptors originate from a female donor older than 55 with stage I lung adenocarcinoma.

This clone was recorded only once. The genes are TRBV15 and TRBJ2-7; D unclear. V lost 3 bases, J lost 3 bases, and 6 bases lay in between. The germline V gene has CDR1 LNHNV and CDR2 YYDKDF (reference sequence). The CDR3 contains 12 residues. The CDR3 is CATSRLGYEQYF. CDR3 DNA sequence: TGTGCCACCAGCAGGTTGGGCTACGAGCAGTACTTC.

This chain joins TRBV28 and TRBJ1-2; the D gene is possibly TRBD1 (5 bases). Germline V gene lookup returns CDR1 MDHEN and CDR2 SYDVKM. The V gene lost 2 bases and the J gene lost 4 bases, with 11 bases spanning the gap. This CDR3 has 14 amino acids. DNA of the CDR3: TGTGCCAGCAGTTTAACTCCCAGGGTCTATGGCTACACCTTC. Residues: CASSLTPRVYGYTF.

This clone appeared a single time. The chain employs TRBV28 and TRBJ2-7; TRBD1 is a possible D gene (5 bases). Trimming took 6 bases from V and 5 from J, leaving 14 bases between them. The CDR3 extends over 13 amino acids. Germline V CDR1 and CDR2: MDHEN, SYDVKM. The CDR3 DNA sequence: TGTGCCAGCAGCAATTATCCAGGGAACGAGCAGTACTTC. Translation: CASSNYPGNEQYF.

This chain links TRBV5-1 with TRBJ2-5; TRBD2 matches 7 bases. Germline V gene sequence: CDR1 SGHRS, CDR2 YFSETQ. The CDR3 runs to 14 residues. V lost 0 bases to trimming and J lost 9 bases; unmatched junction nucleotides: 8. The CDR3 loop reads CASSLVPGGKAQYF. The CDR3 DNA sequence: TGCGCCAGCAGCTTGGTTCCGGGAGGTAAAGCCCAGTACTTC.

The chain combines TRBV4-1 with TRBJ1-5, with 9 bases matching TRBD1. The CDR3 contains 16 residues. CDR1 and CDR2 (germline): MGHRA, YSYEKL. Trimming removed 3 bases from V and 12 bases from J; junction bases left unmatched: 15. The CDR3 spells CASSHVQTGGEGVQHF. The CDR3 DNA sequence: TGCGCCAGCAGCCATGTTCAGACAGGGGGAGAGGGAGTCCAGCATTTT.

This chain links TRBV5-4 with TRBJ2-5; D is undetermined. Germline CDR1 SGHNT, CDR2 YYREEE (reference sequence). Trimming cost V 2 bases and J 2 bases, with 7 bases left between them. The CDR3 contains 13 residues. The CDR3 sequence: CASSFGSQETQYF. The CDR3 DNA is TGTGCCAGCAGCTTTGGTTCTCAAGAGACCCAGTACTTC. Combining the CDR3 with reference TRBV5-4 and TRBJ2-5 gives the whole variable domain ETGVTQSPTHLIKTRGQQVTLRCSSQSGHNTVSWYQQALGQGPQFIFQYYREEENGRGNFPPRFSGLQFPNYSSELNVNALELDDSALYLCASSFGSQETQYFGPGTRLLVL.

The chain has TRBV5-1 and TRBJ2-7; D is unclear. Deletions cut 2 bases from V and 10 bases from J, with 16 bases between. Germline-derived CDR1 and CDR2 are SGHRS and YFSETQ. The CDR3 extends over 13 amino acids. In nucleotides, the CDR3 is TGCGCCAGCAGCTTTGGTACAGAAGGTCGTCAGTACTTC. This codes for CASSFGTEGRQYF.

In this sample, this clone turned up a few times. The V and J genes are TRBV27 and TRBJ2-7; 8 bases map to TRBD2. The trim removed 3 bases at V and 0 bases at J, leaving 4 bases unmatched. CDR3 length: 15 amino acids. Germline CDR1 MNHEY, CDR2 SMNVEV (reference sequence). The CDR3 reads CASSFTGTSSYEQYF. CDR3 nucleotides: TGTGCCAGCAGTTTCACCGGGACTAGCTCCTACGAGCAGTACTTC.

The V and J genes are TRBV29-1 and TRBJ1-2, with TRBD1 as a possible D gene (5 bases). The germline V gene has CDR1 SQVTM and CDR2 ANQGSEA. Trimming stripped 7 bases from V and 8 bases from J, with 14 bases between. There are 11 residues in the CDR3. The CDR3 loop reads CSAQGSGGYTF. Here the CDR3 DNA reads TGCAGCGCGCAGGGTTCTGGGGGCTACACCTTC.

This CDR3 reads CASSLVASPTDTQYF. CDR3 nucleotide sequence: TGCGCCAGCAGCTTGGTGGCTAGCCCCACAGATACGCAGTATTTT. The chain joins TRBV5-1 to TRBJ2-3, with a tentative D call TRBD2 (5 bases). The V end was cut by 0 bases, the J end by 2 bases, with 10 bases between. The CDR3 is 15 residues long. CDR1 is SGHRS and CDR2 is YFSETQ in the germline V gene. Full variable domain (outside the CDR3, taken from reference TRBV5-1 and TRBJ2-3): KAGVTQTPRYLIKTRGQQVTLSCSPISGHRSVSWYQQTPGQGLQFLFEYFSETQRNKGNFPGRFSGRQFSNSRSEMNVSTLELGDSALYLCASSLVASPTDTQYFGPGTRLTVL.

V is TRBV23-1 and J is TRBJ2-7; the match to TRBD1 covers 7 bases. TRBV23-1 counts as an open reading frame of uncertain function. V lost 2 bases, J lost 1 base, and 8 bases stayed unmatched. This CDR3 spans 16 amino acids. This CDR3 is CASSQRRTGVSYEQYF. The CDR3 DNA sequence: TGCGCCAGCAGTCAACGACGAACAGGGGTTTCCTACGAGCAGTACTTC.

V usage is TRBV11-2 and J usage is TRBJ2-3; D is ambiguous. Trimming removed 4 bases from V and 2 bases from J, with 13 bases in between. The germline V gene encodes CDR1 SGHAT and CDR2 FQNNGV. The CDR3 totals 15 residues. The CDR3 reads CASSSKGDHTDTQYF. The CDR3 DNA sequence: TGTGCCAGCAGCTCGAAAGGAGACCACACAGATACGCAGTATTTT.

The V gene is TRBV10-3, the J gene TRBJ1-3; D perhaps matches TRBD1 (5 bases). The CDR3 runs 15 residues. Germline V gene lookup returns CDR1 ENHRY and CDR2 SYGVKD. V was clipped by 6 bases and J by 7 bases, with 19 bases between them. In nucleotides, the CDR3 is TGTGCCATCAGCCCATGGAGTCAGGGTGGGAACACCATATATTTT. This gives the protein CAISPWSQGGNTIYF.

V usage is TRBV6-1 and J usage is TRBJ2-3, with TRBD1 matching 9 bases. The CDR3 totals 17 residues. Per the germline V gene, CDR1 is MNHNS and CDR2 is SASEGT. Trimming took 3 bases from V and 0 from J; bases not matched to a gene: 7. CDR3 sequence reads: CASSDPNRGLSTDTQYF. CDR3 sequence (DNA): TGTGCCAGCAGTGACCCAAACAGGGGGCTGAGCACAGATACGCAGTATTTT.

The CDR3 is CSVESPGANEKLFF. As DNA, the CDR3 is TGCAGCGTAGAGTCTCCGGGGGCGAATGAAAAACTGTTTTTT. The gene calls are TRBV29-1 and TRBJ1-4, with D possibly being TRBD1 (6 bases). CDR1 and CDR2 from the germline V gene are SQVTM and ANQGSEA. The CDR3 runs 14 residues. Trimming stripped 6 bases from V and 5 bases from J, with 16 bases between.

The chain employs TRBV19 and TRBJ1-1; 7 bases agree with TRBD1. J gave up 0 bases and V 2 bases, and 3 bases lay outside the gene matches. Germline V lookup: CDR1 LNHDA, CDR2 SQIVND (reference sequence). The CDR3 runs to 15 residues. DNA of the CDR3: TGTGCCAGTAGTATAAGGGGGACAGTGAACACTGAAGCTTTCTTT. Translating gives CASSIRGTVNTEAFF.

V is TRBV4-1 and J is TRBJ2-3, with TRBD2 matching 7 bases. The germline gives CDR1 MGHRA, CDR2 YSYEKL. This CDR3 contains 12 residues. Trimming removed 5 bases from V and 13 bases from J; junction bases left unmatched: 9. In nucleotides, the CDR3 is TGCGCCAGCAGCGGCTGGGCTCGGGAGGAGTATTTT. Amino acid sequence: CASSGWAREEYF.

The chain couples TRBV19 to TRBJ1-1; D ambiguous. Germline values: CDR1 LNHDA, CDR2 SQIVND (reference sequence). V was shortened by 3 bases and J by 4 bases, with 9 bases between the two germline ends. The CDR3 contains 13 residues. The CDR3 DNA sequence: TGTGCCAGTAGTATTAATCCCGCCACTGAAGCTTTCTTT. It codes for CASSINPATEAFF.

The chain is built from TRBV11-2 and TRBJ2-5; either TRBD1 or TRBD2 may supply D (7 bases each). This CDR3 contains 16 residues. Germline-derived CDR1 and CDR2 are SGHAT and FQNNGV. V was clipped by 1 base and J by 2 bases, with 14 bases between them. This chain's CDR3 is CASSLGRGGNQETQYF. The CDR3 nucleotides are TGTGCCAGCAGCTTAGGCAGGGGGGGGAATCAAGAGACCCAGTACTTC.

The genes are TRBV2 and TRBJ2-6; D gene unclear. The CDR3 is made up of 13 amino acids. CDR1 SNHLY and CDR2 FYNNEI come from the germline V gene. Trimming stripped 6 bases from V and 0 bases from J, with 3 bases between. This CDR3 reads CASRVSGANVLTF. The CDR3 DNA sequence: TGTGCCAGCAGGGTCTCTGGGGCCAACGTCCTGACTTTC. Full variable domain (remainder filled in from reference TRBV2 and TRBJ2-6): EPEVTQTPSHQVTQMGQEVILRCVPISNHLYFYWYRQILGQKVEFLVSFYNNEISEKSEIFDDQFSVERPDGSNFTLKIRSTKLEDSAMYFCASRVSGANVLTFGAGSRLTVL.

The chain employs TRBV27 and TRBJ2-7; TRBD2 matches 10 bases. Germline CDR1 reads MNHEY; CDR2 reads SMNVEV (reference sequence). J was trimmed by 4 bases and V by 6 bases; bases with no gene match: 12. The CDR3 is made up of 16 amino acids. The CDR3 protein is CASSPLGASGSYEQYF. In nucleotides, the CDR3 is TGTGCCAGCAGCCCCTTGGGCGCTAGCGGGAGTTACGAGCAGTACTTC.

The CDR3: CASSSDRGHQPQHF. DNA for the CDR3: TGTGCCAGCAGCTCGGACAGGGGGCATCAGCCCCAGCATTTT. The V gene is TRBV7-2, the J gene TRBJ1-5; 11 bases align to TRBD1. V shed 4 bases, J shed 5 bases, and the junction held 1 base outside the gene matches. Per germline, CDR1 SGHTA and CDR2 FQGNSA. The CDR3 loop spans 14 amino acids.

Regarding this clone: Mismatch with germline at one junction end may stem from a read error. The chain has TRBV5-1 and TRBJ2-1, with TRBD2 identical over 12 bases. The germline V gene has CDR1 SGHRS and CDR2 YFSETQ. CDR3 length: 17 amino acids. The DNA for the CDR3 is TGCGCCAGCAGCTTGGCGACTAGCGGGAGCTCCAACAATGAGCAGTTCTTC. It specifies CASSLATSGSSNNEQFF.

V gene TRBV5-4 combines with J gene TRBJ2-2; maybe TRBD2 (6 bases). CDR3 size: 14 residues. Germline V gene lookup returns CDR1 SGHNT and CDR2 YYREEE (reference sequence). The germline V and J ends were trimmed by 0 bases and 4 bases, with 7 bases remaining between them. CDR3 region: CASSLGEVTGELFF. CDR3 bases: TGTGCCAGCAGCTTGGGGGAGGTCACCGGGGAGCTGTTTTTT.